This TCR beta chain was sequenced in a study of post-analysis software for immune sequencing data (dated by TCRdb to the mid-2010s). About the investigation overall: Recorded disease courses included relapsing-remitting, secondary progressive and progressive-relapsing multiple sclerosis, with some patients lacking subtype annotation. Patient repertoires were compared against 11 to 12 previously published healthy control repertoires from donors aged roughly 6 to 26 years. A subset of samples was prepared in parallel using single-end sample barcoding, then pooled and co-amplified after Illumina adapter ligation.

The germline V gene yields ENHRY for CDR1 and SYGVKD for CDR2. Including the terminal cysteine and phenylalanine, the CDR3 comprises 22 residues. Only CDR3 DNA is held: 66 bases, read in frame from base 1. From V the trimming removes 4 bases and from J it removes 0 bases, while the gene matches leave 24 bases of the junction unaccounted for. To demonstrate the VDJtools post-analysis software, TCR beta repertoires were profiled from the peripheral blood of 10 to 15 young patients with multiple sclerosis. The multiple sclerosis patients were children and adolescents between roughly 6 and 17 years of age. About this clonotype itself: The clone's antigen remains unknown. No per-base quality is available; no much larger clone lies one base away.

Beyond this particular receptor, the publication reports: Significantly lower normalized Chao1 diversity was found in multiple sclerosis patients than in controls, suggesting substantial peripheral T-cell clonal expansion. Direct clustering with F measure revealed strong co-clustering of samples prepared in the same batch, which led to a batch-effect correction. About five TRBV segments, including TRBV5-6, TRBV5-1 and TRBV20-1, were significantly more frequent in patients than controls. The multiple sclerosis patient group was slightly younger than the control group.

Library creation used PCR. The sequencer was an Illumina HiSeq 2500. To reduce PCR and sequencing biases, unique molecular identifiers were built into the TCR beta cDNA libraries. Every 1 to 10 million input T cells yielded approximately 500,000 cDNA molecules, meaning each molecule approximated one T cell. The patient libraries were prepared and sequenced with the same protocol used for the earlier healthy control dataset. Samples belonging to the same batch were prepared together, multiplexed and sequenced on a shared HiSeq lane. The published analysis was carried out like this. MIGEC handled the raw barcoded reads, throwing out single-read molecular identifier groups before consensus assembly and CDR3 extraction. VDJtools was used for post-analysis of the clonotype tables, with diversity normalized by down-sampling every dataset to the smallest sample size. Repertoire overlap clustering matched CDR3 amino acid but not nucleotide sequences to correct batch-related cross-sample contamination. The public sequencing data were trimmed at Q25 with fastp and processed into clonotypes with MiXCR by TCRdb, which kept only in-frame beta chains. One record per CDR3 amino acid sequence lists the most common genes and DNA. The V and J calls here are based on TCRdb, not the publication. The sample table records 450,000 to 700,000 distinct CDR3 sequences; around 47% of these occur just once. The top ten hold more than 1.5% of the sample.

The sequence joins TRBV10-3 to TRBJ2-1, with 7 bases in between that match TRBD2. Sequencing was carried out using blood. This TCR derives from a girl aged 5 to 17 with multiple sclerosis. The DNA is as follows: TGTGCCATCAGTGGCCCTGAGCGGGGAGATGCCGAGAATGTGAGCTCCTACAATGAGCAGTTCTTC. Translated, this is CAISGPERGDAENVSSYNEQFF.